Described below is a single TCR beta chain sequence and its context. There are 16 residues in the CDR3. J lost 2 bases, V lost 0 bases, and 3 bases had no gene match. CDR1 MNHNY and CDR2 SVGAGI come from the germline V gene (reference sequence). The data belong to a study of cytomegalovirus exposure and HLA in healthy donors. Generated by immunoSEQ multiplex PCR, the TCRdb table keeps only in-frame clones and is missing some. This repertoire shows 150,000 or so clones, roughly 89% found once; its top ten account for roughly 1.2%. The sequence was obtained from a woman aged 18-35 years in good health and CMV-seronegative. Sequences were obtained from PBMCs. This chain links TRBV6-6 with TRBJ2-5; 10 bases line up with TRBD2. The CDR3 sequence: CASSYSLAGGQETQYF. CDR3 coding DNA: TGTGCCAGCAGTTACTCTTTAGCGGGGGGACAAGAGACCCAGTACTTC.